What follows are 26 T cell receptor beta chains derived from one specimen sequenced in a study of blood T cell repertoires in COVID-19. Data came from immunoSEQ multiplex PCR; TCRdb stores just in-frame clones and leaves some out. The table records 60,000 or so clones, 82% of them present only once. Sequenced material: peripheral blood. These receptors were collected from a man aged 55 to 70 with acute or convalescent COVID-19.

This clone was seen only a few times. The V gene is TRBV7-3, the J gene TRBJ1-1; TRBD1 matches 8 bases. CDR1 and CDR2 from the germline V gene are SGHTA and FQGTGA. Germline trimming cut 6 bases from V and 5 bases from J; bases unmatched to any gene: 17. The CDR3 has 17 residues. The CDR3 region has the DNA TGTGCCAGCAGTCCTGGACAGGGAAGGGCGAAAGGGACTGAAGCTTTCTTT. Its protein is CASSPGQGRAKGTEAFF.

CDR3: CASSPGQGKEQYF. The CDR3 region has the DNA TGCGCCAGCAGCCCAGGACAGGGTAAAGAGCAGTACTTC. The chain has TRBV4-1 and TRBJ2-7; 8 bases align to TRBD1. V dropped 4 bases and J dropped 7; count of bases not matched to a gene: 6. The CDR3 spans 13 residues. Germline V gene data show CDR1 as MGHRA and CDR2 as YSYEKL.

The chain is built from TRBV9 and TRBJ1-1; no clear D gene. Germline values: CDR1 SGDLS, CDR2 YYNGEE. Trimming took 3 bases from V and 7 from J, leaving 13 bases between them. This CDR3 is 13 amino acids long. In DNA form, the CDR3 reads TGTGCCAGCAGCGCCTTTCCGGGAGGTGAAGCTTTCTTT. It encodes CASSAFPGGEAFF. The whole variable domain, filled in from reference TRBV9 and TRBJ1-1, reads DSGVTQTPKHLITATGQRVTLRCSPRSGDLSVYWYQQSLDQGLQFLIQYYNGEERAKGNILERFSAQQFPDLHSELNLSSLELGDSALYFCASSAFPGGEAFFGQGTRLTVV.

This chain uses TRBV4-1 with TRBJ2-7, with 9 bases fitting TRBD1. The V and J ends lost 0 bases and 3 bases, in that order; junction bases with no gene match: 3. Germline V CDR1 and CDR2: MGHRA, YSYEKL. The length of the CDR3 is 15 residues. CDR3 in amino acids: CASSQEGTGNYEQYF. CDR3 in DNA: TGCGCCAGCAGCCAAGAGGGGACAGGGAACTACGAGCAGTACTTC.

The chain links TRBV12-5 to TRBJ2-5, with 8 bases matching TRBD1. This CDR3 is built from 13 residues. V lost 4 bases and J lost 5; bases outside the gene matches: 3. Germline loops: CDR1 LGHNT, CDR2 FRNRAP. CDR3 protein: CASGWTGSETQYF. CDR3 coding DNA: TGTGCTAGTGGTTGGACAGGGTCGGAGACCCAGTACTTC.

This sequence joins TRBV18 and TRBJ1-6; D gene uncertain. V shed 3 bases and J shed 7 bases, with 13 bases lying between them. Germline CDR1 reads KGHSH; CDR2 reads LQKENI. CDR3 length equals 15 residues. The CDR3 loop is CASSPSLLQNSPLHF. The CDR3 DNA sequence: TGTGCCAGCTCACCCTCTCTACTCCAAAATTCACCCCTCCACTTT.

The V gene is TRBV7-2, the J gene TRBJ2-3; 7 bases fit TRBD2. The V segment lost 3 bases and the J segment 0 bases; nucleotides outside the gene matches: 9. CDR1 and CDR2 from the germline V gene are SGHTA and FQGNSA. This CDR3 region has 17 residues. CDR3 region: CASSFGGGPASTDTQYF. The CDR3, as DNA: TGTGCCAGCAGCTTTGGCGGGGGACCTGCTAGCACAGATACGCAGTATTTT.

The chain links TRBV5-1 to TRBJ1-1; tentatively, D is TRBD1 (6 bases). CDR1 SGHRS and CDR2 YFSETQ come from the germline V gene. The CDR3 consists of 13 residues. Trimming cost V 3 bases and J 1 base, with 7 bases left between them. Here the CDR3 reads CASSSQGNTEAFF. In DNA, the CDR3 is TGCGCCAGCAGCTCACAGGGGAACACTGAAGCTTTCTTT. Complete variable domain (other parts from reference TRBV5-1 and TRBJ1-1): KAGVTQTPRYLIKTRGQQVTLSCSPISGHRSVSWYQQTPGQGLQFLFEYFSETQRNKGNFPGRFSGRQFSNSRSEMNVSTLELGDSALYLCASSSQGNTEAFFGQGTRLTVV.

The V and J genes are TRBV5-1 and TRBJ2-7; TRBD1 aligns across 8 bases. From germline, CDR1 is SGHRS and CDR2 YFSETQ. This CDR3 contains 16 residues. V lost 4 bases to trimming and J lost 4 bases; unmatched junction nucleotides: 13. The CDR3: CASSPYWPGGGYEQYF. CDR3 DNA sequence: TGCGCCAGCAGCCCGTACTGGCCAGGGGGCGGGTACGAGCAGTACTTC. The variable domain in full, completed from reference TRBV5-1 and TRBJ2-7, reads KAGVTQTPRYLIKTRGQQVTLSCSPISGHRSVSWYQQTPGQGLQFLFEYFSETQRNKGNFPGRFSGRQFSNSRSEMNVSTLELGDSALYLCASSPYWPGGGYEQYFGPGTRLTVT.

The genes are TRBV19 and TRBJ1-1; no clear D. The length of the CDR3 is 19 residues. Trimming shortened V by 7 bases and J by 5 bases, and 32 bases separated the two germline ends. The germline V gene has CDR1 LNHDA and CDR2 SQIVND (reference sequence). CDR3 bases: TGTGCCAGTATTGGTTTTGTGGGAGTACGGGCGGTCGAGGAGACTGAAGCTTTCTTT. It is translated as CASIGFVGVRAVEETEAFF.

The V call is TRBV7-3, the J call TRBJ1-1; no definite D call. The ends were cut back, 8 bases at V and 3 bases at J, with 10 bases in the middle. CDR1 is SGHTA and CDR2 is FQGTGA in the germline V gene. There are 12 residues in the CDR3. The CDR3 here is CASGVGDTEAFF. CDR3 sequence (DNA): TGTGCCAGCGGGGTGGGAGACACTGAAGCTTTCTTT.

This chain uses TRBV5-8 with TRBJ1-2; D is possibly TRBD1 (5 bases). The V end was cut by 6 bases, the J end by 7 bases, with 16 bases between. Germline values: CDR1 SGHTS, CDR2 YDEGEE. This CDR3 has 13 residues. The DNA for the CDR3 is TGTGCCAGCACCCTTATGCCGGGGGGTGGCTACACCTTC. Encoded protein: CASTLMPGGGYTF.

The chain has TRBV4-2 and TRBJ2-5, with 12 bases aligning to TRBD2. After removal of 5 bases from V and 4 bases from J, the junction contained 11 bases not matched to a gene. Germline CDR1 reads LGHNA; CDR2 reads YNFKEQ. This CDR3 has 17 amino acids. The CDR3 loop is CASSKGTGTSGSETQYF. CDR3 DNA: TGTGCCAGCAGCAAAGGGACCGGGACTAGCGGGTCAGAGACCCAGTACTTC.

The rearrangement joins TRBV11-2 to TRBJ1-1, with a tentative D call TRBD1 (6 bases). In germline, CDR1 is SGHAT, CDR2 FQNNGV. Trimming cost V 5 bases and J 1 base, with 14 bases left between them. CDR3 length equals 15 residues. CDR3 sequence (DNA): TGTGCCAGCAGCCAAGAAGGGGGTTGGAACACTGAAGCTTTCTTT. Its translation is CASSQEGGWNTEAFF. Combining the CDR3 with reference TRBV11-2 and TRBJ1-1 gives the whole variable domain EAGVAQSPRYKIIEKRQSVAFWCNPISGHATLYWYQQILGQGPKLLIQFQNNGVVDDSQLPKDRFSAERLKGVDSTLKIQPAKLEDSAVYLCASSQEGGWNTEAFFGQGTRLTVV.

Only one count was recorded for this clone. The CDR3 sequence is CASSEAGGSYNEQFF. CDR3 coding DNA: TGTGCCAGCAGTGAAGCAGGGGGCTCATACAATGAGCAGTTCTTC. The chain couples TRBV6-1 to TRBJ2-1; 7 nucleotides align to TRBD1. Germline loops: CDR1 MNHNS, CDR2 SASEGT. With 0 bases clipped from V and 4 bases from J, the junction kept 3 bases outside the gene matches. This CDR3 has 15 amino acids.

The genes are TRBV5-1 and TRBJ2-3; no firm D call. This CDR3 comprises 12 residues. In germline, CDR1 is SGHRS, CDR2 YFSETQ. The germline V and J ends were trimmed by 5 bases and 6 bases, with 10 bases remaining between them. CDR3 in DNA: TGCGCCAGCAGGCCTAATGCGGATACGCAGTATTTT. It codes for CASRPNADTQYF.

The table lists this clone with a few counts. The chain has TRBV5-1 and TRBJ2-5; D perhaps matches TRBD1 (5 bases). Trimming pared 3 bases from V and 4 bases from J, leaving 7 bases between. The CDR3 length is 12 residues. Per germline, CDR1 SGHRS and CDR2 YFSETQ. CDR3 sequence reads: CASSSDRETQYF. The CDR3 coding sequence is TGCGCCAGCAGCTCCGACAGAGAGACCCAGTACTTC.

CDR3 sequence: CASSQVRRGSTNSGNTIYF. CDR3 nucleotides: TGTGCCAGCAGCCAAGTACGCAGGGGGTCGACGAACTCTGGAAACACCATATATTTT. This chain uses TRBV14 with TRBJ1-3; 7 bases are a match to TRBD1. V lost 1 base, J lost 0 bases, and 12 bases stayed unmatched. Germline V gene sequence: CDR1 SGHDN, CDR2 FVKESK. CDR3 length: 19 residues.

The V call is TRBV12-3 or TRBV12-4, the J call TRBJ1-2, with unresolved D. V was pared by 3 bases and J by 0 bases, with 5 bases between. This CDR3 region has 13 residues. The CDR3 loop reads CASSLQANYGYTF. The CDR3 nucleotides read TGTGCCAGCAGTTTGCAGGCTAACTATGGCTACACCTTC.

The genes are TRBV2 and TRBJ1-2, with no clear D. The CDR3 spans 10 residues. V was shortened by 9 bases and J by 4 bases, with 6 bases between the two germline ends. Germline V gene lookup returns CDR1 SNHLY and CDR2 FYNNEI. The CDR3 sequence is CASRVYGYTF. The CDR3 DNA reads TGTGCCAGTCGGGTCTATGGCTACACCTTC.

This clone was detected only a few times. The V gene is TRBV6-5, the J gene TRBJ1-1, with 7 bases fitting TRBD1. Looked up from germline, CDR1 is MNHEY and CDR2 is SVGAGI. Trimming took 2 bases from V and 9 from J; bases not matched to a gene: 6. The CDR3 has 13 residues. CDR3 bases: TGTGCCAGCAGTTACGAGGCAGGGGGTAAAGCTTTCTTT. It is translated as CASSYEAGGKAFF.

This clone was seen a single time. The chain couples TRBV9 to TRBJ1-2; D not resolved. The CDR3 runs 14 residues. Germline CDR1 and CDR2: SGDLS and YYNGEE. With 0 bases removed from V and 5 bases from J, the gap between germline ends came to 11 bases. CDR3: CASSVGLAGYGYTF. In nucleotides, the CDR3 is TGTGCCAGCAGCGTAGGGCTCGCAGGTTATGGCTACACCTTC.

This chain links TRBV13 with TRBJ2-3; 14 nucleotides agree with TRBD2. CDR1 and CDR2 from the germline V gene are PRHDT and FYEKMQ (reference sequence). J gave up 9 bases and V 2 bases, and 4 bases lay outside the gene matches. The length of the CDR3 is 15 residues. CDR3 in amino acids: CASSLRLAGGATQYF. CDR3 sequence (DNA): TGTGCCAGCAGCTTAAGACTAGCGGGGGGGGCCACGCAGTATTTT.

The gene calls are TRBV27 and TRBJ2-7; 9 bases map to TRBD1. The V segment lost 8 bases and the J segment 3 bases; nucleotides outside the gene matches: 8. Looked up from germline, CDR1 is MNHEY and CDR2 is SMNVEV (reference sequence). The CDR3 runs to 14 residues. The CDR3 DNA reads TGTGCCAGCGGCCCGATGACAGGGGGCTACGAGCAGTACTTC. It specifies CASGPMTGGYEQYF.

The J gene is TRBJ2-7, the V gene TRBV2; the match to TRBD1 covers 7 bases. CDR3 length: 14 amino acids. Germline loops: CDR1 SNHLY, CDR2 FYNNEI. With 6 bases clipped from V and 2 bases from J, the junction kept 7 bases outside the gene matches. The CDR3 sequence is CASSPDRDPYEQYF. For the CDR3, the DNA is TGTGCCAGCAGCCCTGACAGGGACCCCTACGAGCAGTACTTC.

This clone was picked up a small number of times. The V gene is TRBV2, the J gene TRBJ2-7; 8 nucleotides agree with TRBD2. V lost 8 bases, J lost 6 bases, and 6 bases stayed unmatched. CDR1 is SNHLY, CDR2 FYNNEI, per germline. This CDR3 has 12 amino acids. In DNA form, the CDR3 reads TGTGCCAGCGTCGGGGGGGAGGGCGAGCAGTACTTC. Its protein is CASVGGEGEQYF.